This is a list of T cell receptor beta chains from one sample in a study of patients and donors after allogeneic stem cell transplantation. TCRdb analysed the RT-PCR reads with MiXCR anew, one entry per CDR3 protein. The sample has tens of thousands of distinct CDR3 sequences, 13% seen once; the top ten hold under 40%. The specimen was blood, either unsorted or a sorted T cell fraction (not recorded which). These TCRs come from a human donor who was either an allogeneic HSCT recipient or a stem cell or donor lymphocyte infusion donor (not recorded which). It is not recorded whose cells these are; they may come from a transplant donor. CDR3s include the opening cysteine and the closing phenylalanine or tryptophan. A D gene is named only where the DNA matches it firmly. Clone size, where shown, is once, few, many, or a class for clones that have expanded.

j_call v_call d_call cdr3_length clone_size cdr3_nt cdr3_aa
TRBJ2-1 TRBV6-1 TRBD1 12 few TGTGCCAGCAGTACCGGGACAGGGGAGCAGTTCTTC CASSTGTGEQFF
TRBJ1-5 TRBV11-2 . 14 many TGTGCCAGCAGCTTAGAGGGGGGTCGACAGCCCCAGCATTTT CASSLEGGRQPQHF
TRBJ2-7 TRBV20-1 TRBD1 14 many TGCAGTGCTTATACCGGGACAGGGCTCTCCGAGCAGTACTTC CSAYTGTGLSEQYF
TRBJ1-4 TRBV20-1 TRBD1 11 few TGCAGTGCTACAGGGGGTGAAAAACTGTTTTTT CSATGGEKLFF
TRBJ2-5 TRBV12-3/TRBV12-4 . 16 . TGTGCCAGCAACTTACCGACAGGAGCCGCAGGAGAGACCCAGTACTTC CASNLPTGAAGETQYF
TRBJ2-2 TRBV20-1 TRBD2 16 . TGCAGTGCTAGAGATCGATACGTGGGGGGGACCGGGGAGCTGTTTTTT CSARDRYVGGTGELFF
TRBJ1-3 TRBV7-9 TRBD1 17 few TGTGCCAGCAGCCGCCCGGGACAGGGCAACTCTGGAAACACCATATATTTT CASSRPGQGNSGNTIYF
TRBJ2-1 TRBV5-1 TRBD1 13 . TGCGCCTGCAGGGGGTTCGTTCAAGATGAGCAGTTCTTC CACRGFVQDEQFF
TRBJ1-6 TRBV11-3 TRBD1 14 many TGTGCCAGCAGCTGGACAGGGGAGGGATCACCCCTCCACTTT CASSWTGEGSPLHF
TRBJ2-7 TRBV7-6 TRBD2 15 few TGTGCCAGCAGCTTAGAGGCTAGCGGGAGGGGCGAGCAGTACTTC CASSLEASGRGEQYF
TRBJ2-2 TRBV20-1 . 15 . TGCAGTGCACCGCCAGGCACCTCGAACACCGGGGAGCTGTTTTTT CSAPPGTSNTGELFF
TRBJ2-1 TRBV11-3 . 15 few TGTGCCAGCAGCTTAGCGAGCCTTTCGTACAATGAGCAGTTCTTC CASSLASLSYNEQFF
TRBJ1-1 TRBV5-1 . 13 many TGCGCCAGCAGCTTGACCCCCCTCCTTGAAGCTTTCTTT CASSLTPLLEAFF
TRBJ2-1 TRBV6-5 . 15 . TGTGCCAGCAGCCAACAGGGTGGGAGCTACAATGAGCAGTTCTTC CASSQQGGSYNEQFF
TRBJ1-5 TRBV20-1 . 14 many TGCAGCGCCCTCCCGGACAGTAGCAATCAGCCCCAGCATTTT CSALPDSSNQPQHF